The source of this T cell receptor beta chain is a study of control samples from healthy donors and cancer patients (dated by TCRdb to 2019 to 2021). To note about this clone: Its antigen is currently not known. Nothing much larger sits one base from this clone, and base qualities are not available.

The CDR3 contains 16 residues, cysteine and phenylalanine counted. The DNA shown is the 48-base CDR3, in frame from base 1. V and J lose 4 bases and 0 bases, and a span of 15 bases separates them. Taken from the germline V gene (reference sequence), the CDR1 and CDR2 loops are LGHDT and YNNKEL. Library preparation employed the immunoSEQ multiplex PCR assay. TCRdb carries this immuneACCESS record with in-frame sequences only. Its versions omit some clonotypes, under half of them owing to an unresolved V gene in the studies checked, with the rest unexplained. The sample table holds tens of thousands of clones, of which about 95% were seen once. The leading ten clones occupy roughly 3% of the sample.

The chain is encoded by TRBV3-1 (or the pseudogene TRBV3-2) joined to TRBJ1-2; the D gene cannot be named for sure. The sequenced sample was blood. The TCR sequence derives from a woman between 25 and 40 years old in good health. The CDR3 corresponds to CASSPNRVYSNYGYTF. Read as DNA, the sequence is TGTGCCAGCAGCCCAAACCGAGTCTACTCTAACTATGGCTACACCTTC.